Following are 25 T cell receptor beta chains from one sample sequenced in a study of PD-L1 blockade in urothelial cancer. TCRdb's copy holds only in-frame clones and misses some; the assay was immunoSEQ multiplex PCR. The sample lists approximately 32,000 clones; around four fifths were seen once. As to time point: pretreatment peripheral blood. The source material was PBMCs, sampled around atezolizumab (anti-PD-L1) treatment. The receptor set was obtained from a man aged 60 to 69 with urothelial cancer.

The chain links TRBV7-2 to TRBJ2-7, with 9 bases identical to TRBD1. The V and J ends lost 1 base and 4 bases, in that order; junction bases with no gene match: 5. Germline values: CDR1 SGHTA, CDR2 FQGNSA. This CDR3 spans 15 amino acids. CDR3 DNA sequence: TGTGCCAGCAGCTTAGTCTCGGGACAGGGATACGAGCAGTACTTC. Protein: CASSLVSGQGYEQYF. Using reference TRBV7-2 and TRBJ2-7 for the parts outside the CDR3, the full variable domain is GAGVSQSPSNKVTEKGKDVELRCDPISGHTALYWYRQSLGQGLEFLIYFQGNSAPDKSGLPSDRFSAERTGGSVSTLTIQRTQQEDSAVYLCASSLVSGQGYEQYFGPGTRLTVT.

The chain combines TRBV4-2 with TRBJ1-1; no clear D gene. This CDR3 spans 15 amino acids. The germline V gene has CDR1 LGHNA and CDR2 YNFKEQ. Trimming took 2 bases from V and 2 from J, leaving 12 bases between them. The CDR3: CASSQSNRRNTEAFF. In DNA, the CDR3 is TGTGCCAGCAGCCAATCTAACCGCCGTAACACTGAAGCTTTCTTT.

This chain uses TRBV27 with TRBJ2-5; tentative D call: TRBD1 (5 bases). Germline V CDR1 and CDR2: MNHEY, SMNVEV (reference sequence). The CDR3 runs to 13 residues. Trimming stripped 6 bases from V and 5 bases from J, with 13 bases between. CDR3 DNA sequence: TGTGCCAGCAGAGTCCACGCAGGGGAGACCCAGTACTTC. Translation: CASRVHAGETQYF.

The chain joins TRBV11-2 to TRBJ2-7; 9 bases map to TRBD2. The CDR3 totals 16 residues. Unmatched junction bases numbered 12, after V lost 5 bases and J lost 4 bases. The germline V gene encodes CDR1 SGHAT and CDR2 FQNNGV. In DNA, the CDR3 is TGTGCCAGCAGCCTGGGAGGTAGCGGGGGCCAGTACGAGCAGTACTTC. It translates to CASSLGGSGGQYEQYF.

This sequence joins TRBV11-2 and TRBJ2-1, with D maybe TRBD2 (6 bases). The CDR3 contains 15 residues. Germline V CDR1 and CDR2: SGHAT, FQNNGV. V lost 5 bases to trimming and J lost 0 bases, with 11 bases between them. This CDR3 is CASSPGTYSYNEQFF. The CDR3 bases are TGTGCCAGCAGCCCTGGGACTTACTCCTACAATGAGCAGTTCTTC.

The genes are TRBV7-8 and TRBJ1-2; TRBD1 is a possible D gene (5 bases). CDR3 size: 15 residues. The V end lost 1 base, the J end lost 6 bases, and 15 bases lay between the germline ends. CDR1 and CDR2 from the germline V gene are SGHVS and FQNEAQ. The CDR3 loop reads CASSLGPRDLDGYTF. Written as DNA, the CDR3 is TGTGCCAGCAGCTTAGGGCCTCGGGACTTAGATGGCTACACCTTC.

This chain joins TRBV6-5 and TRBJ1-1; D is unresolved. Germline V gene lookup returns CDR1 MNHEY and CDR2 SVGAGI. The CDR3 consists of 12 residues. Trimming stripped 5 bases from V and 4 bases from J, with 8 bases between. DNA for the CDR3: TGTGCCAGCAGTCGCCCGGGCACTGAAGCTTTCTTT. Amino acids: CASSRPGTEAFF.

The V and J genes are TRBV4-2 and TRBJ1-1; weak D call: TRBD1 (6 bases). The V gene's germline CDR1 is LGHNA and CDR2 YNFKEQ. Trimming cost V 3 bases and J 1 base, with 6 bases left between them. The CDR3 sequence is 13 residues long. CDR3 sequence: CASSHRGNTEAFF. Here the CDR3 DNA reads TGTGCCAGCAGCCACAGGGGGAACACTGAAGCTTTCTTT.

This sequence joins TRBV5-1 and TRBJ2-7; weak D call: TRBD2 (5 bases). Germline CDR1 reads SGHRS; CDR2 reads YFSETQ. V dropped 0 bases and J dropped 1 base, with 8 bases sitting between them. The CDR3 contains 14 residues. Written as DNA, the CDR3 is TGCGCCAGCAGCTTGGCCGGGAATTCCTACGAGCAGTACTTC. Amino acids: CASSLAGNSYEQYF.

The genes are TRBV11-2 and TRBJ1-2; D remains ambiguous. The CDR3 spans 15 residues. V was pared by 5 bases and J by 7 bases, with 20 bases between. Germline loops: CDR1 SGHAT, CDR2 FQNNGV. CDR3 residues: CASSRGGGTLGGYTF. The CDR3 nucleotides read TGTGCCAGCAGCCGGGGAGGAGGCACGCTCGGTGGCTACACCTTC.

The chain uses TRBV27 and TRBJ2-1, with 7 bases matching TRBD1. The CDR3 runs 14 residues. The junction had 9 bases not matched to a gene; V was cut back by 8 bases and J by 5 bases. Germline V gene sequence: CDR1 MNHEY, CDR2 SMNVEV (reference sequence). CDR3 nucleotides: TGTGCCAGCCCTACAGGGGTCGGGGACAATGAGCAGTTCTTC. Residues: CASPTGVGDNEQFF.

The V gene is TRBV10-3, the J gene TRBJ2-7, with D perhaps TRBD1 (5 bases). The CDR3 contains 14 residues. V was shortened by 6 bases and J by 1 base, with 13 bases between the two germline ends. Germline V gene data show CDR1 as ENHRY and CDR2 as SYGVKD. DNA of the CDR3: TGTGCCATCAGGGACACCAGTCGGTCCTACGAGCAGTACTTC. It is translated as CAIRDTSRSYEQYF.

The rearrangement uses TRBV9 and TRBJ1-6, with a possible D match to TRBD1 (5 bases). Trimming removed 0 bases at V and 8 bases at J, with 6 bases between. This CDR3 contains 13 residues. CDR1 and CDR2 (germline): SGDLS, YYNGEE. The CDR3 is CASSVVGDSPLHF. The DNA of the CDR3 is TGTGCCAGCAGCGTAGTAGGGGATTCACCCCTCCACTTT. The whole variable domain, remainder taken from reference TRBV9 and TRBJ1-6, is DSGVTQTPKHLITATGQRVTLRCSPRSGDLSVYWYQQSLDQGLQFLIQYYNGEERAKGNILERFSAQQFPDLHSELNLSSLELGDSALYFCASSVVGDSPLHFGNGTRLTVT.

The V and J genes are TRBV6-4 and TRBJ2-3; 11 bases are a match to TRBD1. V trimming: 3 bases; J trimming: 1 base; junction bases outside the gene matches: 15. Germline assignment: CDR1 MRHNA and CDR2 SNTAGT. The CDR3 extends over 20 amino acids. CDR3 in DNA: TGTGCCAGCAGTGAACGTTCTCCGGGACAGGGGGAAGAGGGCACAGATACGCAGTATTTT. It yields the protein CASSERSPGQGEEGTDTQYF.

The chain is built from TRBV5-6 and TRBJ1-2; a weak D match, TRBD1 (5 bases). Germline lookup yields CDR1 SGHDT and CDR2 YYEEEE. V gave up 1 base and J gave up 7 bases, with 14 bases separating them. The CDR3 length is 14 residues. In DNA, the CDR3 is TGTGCCAGCAGCTTGTTGCGGGGCCCCAGTGGCTACACCTTC. Encoded protein: CASSLLRGPSGYTF.

The chain combines TRBV2 with TRBJ1-2; 9 bases are a match to TRBD1. Germline CDR1 and CDR2: SNHLY and FYNNEI. The CDR3 runs to 15 residues. The V segment lost 7 bases and the J segment 2 bases; nucleotides outside the gene matches: 8. CDR3 in amino acids: CASTWTGVSNYGYTF. In DNA, the CDR3 is TGTGCCAGCACATGGACAGGGGTGTCAAACTATGGCTACACCTTC.

This chain connects TRBV7-2 to TRBJ2-5, with 9 bases fitting TRBD1. J was trimmed by 5 bases and V by 0 bases; bases with no gene match: 7. CDR3 length equals 16 residues. The germline V gene has CDR1 SGHTA and CDR2 FQGNSA. The DNA for the CDR3 is TGTGCCAGCAGCTTAGCCCACAGGGGGCCAGGGGAGACCCAGTACTTC. Its translation is CASSLAHRGPGETQYF. The full variable domain, its missing parts supplied by reference TRBV7-2 and TRBJ2-5, is GAGVSQSPSNKVTEKGKDVELRCDPISGHTALYWYRQSLGQGLEFLIYFQGNSAPDKSGLPSDRFSAERTGGSVSTLTIQRTQQEDSAVYLCASSLAHRGPGETQYFGPGTRLLVL.

CDR3: CASSPGQGYNTEAFF. As DNA, the CDR3 is TGTGCCAGCAGTCCGGGACAGGGATACAACACTGAAGCTTTCTTT. The V call is TRBV6-6, the J call TRBJ1-1, with TRBD1 identical over 9 bases. V dropped 5 bases and J dropped 2; count of bases not matched to a gene: 6. The CDR3 totals 15 residues. Germline loops: CDR1 MNHNY, CDR2 SVGAGI (reference sequence).

The V call is TRBV7-8, the J call TRBJ1-2; D is ambiguous. The CDR3 spans 13 residues. V lost 4 bases, J lost 5 bases, and 11 bases lay in between. Germline V CDR1 and CDR2: SGHVS, FQNEAQ. This CDR3 reads CASSSRLFYGYTF. The DNA for the CDR3 is TGTGCCAGCAGCTCGAGATTGTTTTATGGCTACACCTTC.

The CDR3, as DNA: TGTGCCAGCAGGGGACAGGGGCCCTACAATGAGCAGTTCTTC. Translated: CASRGQGPYNEQFF. This chain uses TRBV6-1 with TRBJ2-1; 10 positions agree with TRBD1. V was clipped by 6 bases and J by 2 bases; unmatched bases: 1. Germline V gene lookup returns CDR1 MNHNS and CDR2 SASEGT. This CDR3 is built from 14 residues.

The chain joins TRBV11-2 to TRBJ2-4; 9 bases align to TRBD2. The CDR3 consists of 19 residues. V gave up 1 base and J gave up 0 bases; unmatched junction bases: 10. Germline loops: CDR1 SGHAT, CDR2 FQNNGV. As DNA, the CDR3 is TGTGCCAGCAGCTTAGGCGGCGGGGGGGAAGGAAGAGCCAAAAACATTCAGTACTTC. As protein: CASSLGGGGEGRAKNIQYF.

The V gene is TRBV18, the J gene TRBJ1-1, with a weak D call TRBD1 (6 bases). The V gene lost 3 bases and the J gene lost 3 bases, with 8 bases spanning the gap. The CDR3 is made up of 13 amino acids. Germline V gene data show CDR1 as KGHSH and CDR2 as LQKENI. The CDR3, as DNA: TGTGCCAGCTCACCGAACAGGGACACTGAAGCTTTCTTT. Amino acids: CASSPNRDTEAFF.

This rearrangement joins TRBV7-8 to TRBJ1-5; the match to TRBD1 covers 7 bases. Trimming took 5 bases from V and 7 from J; bases not matched to a gene: 5. The CDR3 is made up of 13 amino acids. Germline V gene lookup returns CDR1 SGHVS and CDR2 FQNEAQ. CDR3 DNA: TGTGCCAGCAGCGTACAGGGGTCACAGCCCCAGCATTTT. Protein product: CASSVQGSQPQHF.

For this clone: Here the CDR3 omits its conserved ending phenylalanine or tryptophan, so a read error is the likely source. CDR3 sequence reads: CASSLGQAPYEQYL. The CDR3 region has the DNA TGTGCCAGCAGTTTGGGACAGGCCCCCTACGAGCAGTACCTC. V gene TRBV28 combines with J gene TRBJ2-7; 8 nucleotides agree with TRBD1. Trimming removed 3 bases from V and 2 bases from J; junction bases left unmatched: 3. Germline V lookup: CDR1 MDHEN, CDR2 SYDVKM. The CDR3 totals 14 residues.

There are a few counts of this clone. The chain employs TRBV6-5 and TRBJ1-2; TRBD1 is a possible D gene (6 bases). V lost 6 bases to trimming and J lost 8 bases, with 19 bases between them. Germline V gives CDR1 MNHEY, CDR2 SVGAGI. This CDR3 is built from 14 residues. CDR3 in DNA: TGTGCCAGCAGAAGAGAGGACAGTCGCGGCGGCTACACCTTC. Protein: CASRREDSRGGYTF.